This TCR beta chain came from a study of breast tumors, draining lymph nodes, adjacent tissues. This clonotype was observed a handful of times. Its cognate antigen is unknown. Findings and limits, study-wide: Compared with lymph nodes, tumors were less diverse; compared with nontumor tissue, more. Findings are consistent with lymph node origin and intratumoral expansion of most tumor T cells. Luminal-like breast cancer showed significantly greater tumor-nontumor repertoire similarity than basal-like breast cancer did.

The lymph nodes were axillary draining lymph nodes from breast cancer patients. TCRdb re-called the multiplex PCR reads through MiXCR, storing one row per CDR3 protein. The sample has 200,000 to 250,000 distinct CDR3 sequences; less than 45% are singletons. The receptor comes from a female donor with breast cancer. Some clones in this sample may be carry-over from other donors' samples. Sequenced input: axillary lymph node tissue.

The CDR3 loop reads CASSYSPGGTSGSWFSNEQFF. For the CDR3, the DNA is TGTGCCAGCAGTTACTCCCCCGGGGGGACTAGCGGGAGTTGGTTCAGTAATGAGCAGTTCTTC. This sequence joins TRBV6-5 and TRBJ2-1, with 14 bases lining up with TRBD2. The V and J ends lost 0 bases and 7 bases, in that order; junction bases with no gene match: 17. This CDR3 has 21 residues. From germline, CDR1 is MNHEY and CDR2 SVGAGI.